This T cell receptor beta chain appears in the sequencing data of a study of T and B cells in COVID-19 patients (dated by TCRdb to the early 2020s). As for the study more broadly: In this study, adaptive immunity was profiled in COVID-19 patients who either had active infection or had recovered, using TRB and IGH repertoire sequencing of peripheral blood. The repository of TCR and BCR sequences included about 69 time points from more than 30 patients, and more than 8 million TCR sequences were analysed. Of the roughly 19 patients in the active-infection cohort, 12 were critically ill and needed mechanical ventilation or ECMO. Of the 20 to 25 patients in the active-infection cohort, 18 had comorbidities associated with unfavorable COVID-19 outcome. Repertoire analyses used an age-matched reference group of a few dozen healthy donors who were negative for COVID-19 antibodies as the comparison. A recovered cohort comprised about 19 patients contributing 20 to 25 samples, mostly after mild to moderate COVID-19 managed as outpatients. Because samples were available both during active disease and after recovery, two patients were counted in both the recovered and the active cohorts. Median age was around 35 years in the recovered cohort versus about 63 years in the active-infection cohort. As many as 9 follow-up blood samples were taken per patient, and some of the samples covered different disease stages within the same individual. General findings and caveats noted by the study authors: The reported TCR clusters were said to need prospective validation before any clinical use. Specific T cell subsets (CD4+/Treg/CD8+) and sorted SARS-CoV-2-responsive or tetramer+ T cells had not yet been sequenced, and these experiments were ongoing. TRBV/TRBJ gene usage was reported as strongly skewed in patients with COVID-19. Few blood samples were available from mildly ill patients while symptoms were present, and early samples from severe cases were likewise scarce. During active COVID-19 the TRB repertoires were highly clonal, but at recovery diversity and richness rose above the levels seen in healthy donors. The size of the cohort was considered insufficient for assessing HLA contributions to COVID-19 susceptibility or severity. A total of some 2,400 exclusive TCR clusters, including some 30 low-pGen clusters, were found in the recovered cohort.

This clonotype was counted at least ten times. This clone's antigen is unknown. No much larger clone exists at a distance of one base, and base qualities are not known. This sample was sequenced with an Illumina MiSeq. Multiplex PCR with BIOMED2 TRB-A/B primer pools was used to amplify TRB rearrangements. Illumina-compatible adapters and 7-nucleotide sample barcodes were attached to the amplicons in two consecutive PCRs. All library PCRs used Phusion HS II polymerase. The amplicons were purified from gel with the NucleoSpin Gel and PCR Clean-up kit, measured on Qubit, and then pooled at approximately 3.8 nM. Amplicon pool quality was checked on an Agilent 2100 Bioanalyzer before Illumina next-generation sequencing. The original pipeline was this. Annotation of TRB rearrangements was performed with MiXCR 3.0.8 using the default MiXCR reference library. Non-productive reads and sequences with fewer than 2 reads were excluded, and each unique CDR3 nucleotide sequence counted as one clone. Clonality, diversity, richness and V-J gene usage were computed in R 3.5.1. GLIPH2 was used to cluster TCRs based on CDR3 similarity, and OLGA was used to calculate the generation probabilities. Only GLIPH2 clusters containing at least four unique TCR clonotypes present in at least three individuals were kept. The public sequencing data were trimmed at Q25 with fastp and processed into clonotypes with MiXCR by TCRdb, which kept only in-frame beta chains. For every CDR3 protein sequence, its rows merge into one entry that carries the most common genes and DNA. TCRdb's processing, not the authors' own work, is the source of the V and J calls. This sample is represented by 7,000 to 8,500 distinct CDR3 sequences; roughly a quarter of them were singletons. The leading ten clones occupy approximately 6.4% of the sample.

CDR1 and CDR2 are drawn from the germline V gene: SGHDT, YYEEEE. V ends up 2 bases short and J 2 bases short, with an unmatched junction base count of 2. Reading from cysteine to phenylalanine, the CDR3 counts 14 amino acids. CDR3 DNA is the only sequence kept; it has 42 bases, read in frame from the first base. TRB repertoires were amplified from 250-500 ng of genomic DNA extracted from blood. The clonotype was recovered from a human donor who had recovered from COVID-19. The material sequenced was blood. Recombination connected TRBV5-6 to TRBJ1-2; TRBD1 fits 8 bases in the junction. CDR3 region: CASSLWDRNYGYTF. The DNA sequence reads TGTGCCAGCAGCTTATGGGACAGGAACTATGGCTACACCTTC.